This TCR beta chain was documented in a study of OX40 agonist ivuxolimab in advanced cancers. This CDR3 contains 15 residues. V lost 3 bases and J 0 bases, leaving 9 bases between the germline ends. CDR1 is LNHDA and CDR2 is SQIVND in the germline V gene (reference sequence). Assay used: immunoSEQ multiplex PCR; TCRdb lists only in-frame clones, some missing. Among under 100,000 clones listed, 90% were seen once. The receptor's source is an adult with an advanced solid tumor such as melanoma, head and neck, liver or kidney cancer. Material: CD4+ or CD8+ T cells sorted from blood, obtained in a trial of the OX40 agonist ivuxolimab. The genes are TRBV19 and TRBJ1-5; D remains ambiguous. The CDR3 loop is CASSIRVLSNQPQHF. In DNA, the CDR3 is TGTGCCAGTAGTATTCGAGTGCTTAGCAATCAGCCCCAGCATTTT.